A single sample is the source of the 5 T cell receptor beta chains below, sequenced in a study of response to subunit inactivated influenza vaccine. One entry per CDR3 protein, called by TCRdb with MiXCR from the RT-PCR reads. This table holds about 540,000 distinct CDR3 sequences, 20% to 25% found once. The same data also contributed to another study, on T cells expressing NK-cell markers. This second study notes: UMIs were included in TCR beta cDNA generated by 5'RACE template switching.

The sample here was CD4+ T cells sorted from PBMCs, taken about 13 days after vaccination. These receptors all stem from a man aged 50 or older who received an inactivated influenza vaccine.

The table lists this clonotype with a few counts. The rearrangement links TRBV6-2 or TRBV6-3 to TRBJ1-1; no reliable D call. Trimming stripped 2 bases from V and 4 bases from J, with 23 bases between. Germline loops: CDR1 MNHEY, CDR2 SVGEGT. This CDR3 has 18 residues. For the CDR3, the DNA is TGTGCCAGCAGTTACAATCGGGCGGGATTAGGGCTGGGCACTGAAGCTTTCTTT. It encodes CASSYNRAGLGLGTEAFF.

The chain uses TRBV28 and TRBJ1-2; D is unresolved. This CDR3 region has 11 residues. Germline lookup yields CDR1 MDHEN and CDR2 SYDVKM. V lost 2 bases, J lost 5 bases, and 3 bases lay in between. DNA of the CDR3: TGTGCCAGCAGTTTAGAATATGGCTACACCTTC. As protein: CASSLEYGYTF.

This clonotype showed up just a few times. The chain is built from TRBV7-2 and TRBJ2-7; 9 nucleotides agree with TRBD2. V was clipped by 0 bases and J by 5 bases; unmatched bases: 8. CDR3 length: 16 amino acids. Germline V gives CDR1 SGHTA, CDR2 FQGNSA. Written as DNA, the CDR3 is TGTGCCAGCAGCTTAGCGGAGGCGGGGGGGCCCCACGAGCAGTACTTC. Its protein is CASSLAEAGGPHEQYF.

This clonotype was found a few times. The rearrangement uses TRBV20-1 and TRBJ2-2, with a weak D call TRBD2 (6 bases). Trimming left V 1 base short and J 1 base short, with 7 bases between. Per the germline V gene, CDR1 is DFQATT and CDR2 is SNEGSKA (reference sequence). This CDR3 comprises 14 residues. The DNA for the CDR3 is TGCAGTGCTAGAGTTAGCGGGAACACCGGGGAGCTGTTTTTT. It is translated as CSARVSGNTGELFF.

The V gene is TRBV12-3 or TRBV12-4, the J gene TRBJ2-7; TRBD1 or TRBD2 may be the D gene (5 bases each). The CDR3 loop spans 14 amino acids. Deletions cut 3 bases from V and 2 bases from J, with 11 bases between. The CDR3 spells CASSFGEGAYEQYF. The CDR3 DNA is TGTGCCAGCAGTTTCGGGGAAGGGGCCTACGAGCAGTACTTC.